This T cell receptor beta chain was recorded in a study of T cell responses to AZD1222 COVID-19 vaccine. Study as a whole: Pooled together were second doses at about 4 or about 12 weeks.

Sequenced by immunoSEQ multiplex PCR; TCRdb stores in-frame clones only, minus some. This sample yields about 140,000 clones, of which 75% to 95% are seen a single time; approximately 3.6% belongs to the top ten. Per germline, CDR1 SEHNR and CDR2 FQNEAQ (reference sequence). The CDR3 extends over 16 amino acids. V was pared by 3 bases and J by 5 bases, with 10 bases of the junction left unmatched. The sequence was collected from an adult in good health. Source: peripheral blood, taken on day 0 of AZD1222 vaccination. V usage is TRBV7-9 and J usage is TRBJ2-3; 8 positions agree with TRBD2. CDR3 sequence (DNA): TGTGCCAGCAGCTTCTTGACTAGCGCGGTGGGAGATACGCAGTATTTT. It is translated as CASSFLTSAVGDTQYF.